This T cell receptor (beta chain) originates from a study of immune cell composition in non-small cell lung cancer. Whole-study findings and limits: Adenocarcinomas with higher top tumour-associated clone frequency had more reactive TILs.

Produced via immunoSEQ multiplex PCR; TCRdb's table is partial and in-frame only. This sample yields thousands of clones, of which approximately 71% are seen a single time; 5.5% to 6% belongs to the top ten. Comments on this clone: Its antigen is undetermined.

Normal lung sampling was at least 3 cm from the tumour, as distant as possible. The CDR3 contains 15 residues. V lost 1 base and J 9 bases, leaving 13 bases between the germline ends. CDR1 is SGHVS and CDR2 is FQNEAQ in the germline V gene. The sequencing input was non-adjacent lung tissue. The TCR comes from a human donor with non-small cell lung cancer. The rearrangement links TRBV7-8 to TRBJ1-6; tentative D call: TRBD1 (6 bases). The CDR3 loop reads CASSLVRGGGSPLHF. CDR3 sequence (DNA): TGTGCCAGCAGCTTAGTTCGCGGGGGCGGTTCACCCCTCCACTTT.